These 14 T cell receptor beta chains were sequenced from one sample in a study of graft-versus-host responses after intestinal transplantation. Their antigens remain unidentified. The assay was immunoSEQ multiplex PCR, and TCRdb's table has in-frame clones only and misses some. The sample includes 90,000 to 150,000 clones, around 96% of them seen just once. Sequences were derived from unstimulated CD8+ T cells sorted from spleen or lymph node cells, sampled before intestinal transplant. The receptors shown here come from a human donor who received an intestinal transplant.

In nucleotides, the CDR3 is TGTGCCAGCAGCCCGGCCGTAGGCCGGGGGGCCTACGAGCAGTACTTC. As protein: CASSPAVGRGAYEQYF. V and J are TRBV11-1 and TRBJ2-7; the match to TRBD2 covers 7 bases. In germline, CDR1 is SGHAT, CDR2 FQDESV (reference sequence). The ends lost 5 bases at V and 2 bases at J; junction bases unmatched: 12. The CDR3 spans 16 residues.

The chain has TRBV28 and TRBJ1-5; a possible D gene is TRBD1 (6 bases). There are 13 residues in the CDR3. V was pared by 7 bases and J by 2 bases, with 9 bases between. Germline CDR1 reads MDHEN; CDR2 reads SYDVKM. DNA for the CDR3: TGTGCCAGCACCGGGGGCGGCAATCAGCCCCAGCATTTT. The encoded protein is CASTGGGNQPQHF. The full variable domain, completed using reference TRBV28 and TRBJ1-5, is DVKVTQSSRYLVKRTGEKVFLECVQDMDHENMFWYRQDPGLGLRLIYFSYDVKMKEKGDIPEGYSVSREKKERFSLILESASTNQTSMYLCASTGGGNQPQHFGDGTRLSIL.

The chain carries TRBV5-1 and TRBJ1-1; D remains unclear. Germline-derived CDR1 and CDR2 are SGHRS and YFSETQ. V lost 2 bases, J lost 5 bases, and 7 bases lay in between. This CDR3 region has 12 residues. CDR3 nucleotides: TGCGCCAGCAGCTTATCGGGGACTGAAGCTTTCTTT. It codes for CASSLSGTEAFF.

The V and J genes are TRBV27 and TRBJ1-2; D ambiguous. CDR1 is MNHEY, CDR2 SMNVEV, per germline (reference sequence). V was clipped by 5 bases and J by 4 bases, with 14 bases between them. The CDR3 has 14 amino acids. CDR3 region: CASSKVAPFYGYTF. The CDR3 DNA follows: TGTGCCAGCAGTAAGGTGGCGCCTTTCTATGGCTACACCTTC.

The J gene is TRBJ1-1, the V gene TRBV10-3; no clear D gene. This CDR3 comprises 16 residues. Trimming left V 3 bases short and J 4 bases short, with 18 bases between. Looked up from germline, CDR1 is ENHRY and CDR2 is SYGVKD. The CDR3: CAISDQPGMKFTEAFF. In DNA form, the CDR3 reads TGTGCCATCAGTGATCAACCCGGCATGAAATTCACTGAAGCTTTCTTT.

The chain joins TRBV30 to TRBJ2-1, with D unresolved. The germline V and J ends were trimmed by 2 bases and 2 bases, with 4 bases remaining between them. The length of the CDR3 is 12 residues. CDR1 and CDR2 from the germline V gene are GTSNPN and SVGIG (reference sequence). The DNA for the CDR3 is TGTGCCTGGAGTTACACCTACAATGAGCAGTTCTTC. Protein sequence: CAWSYTYNEQFF.

This chain uses TRBV27 with TRBJ2-5; D gene unclear. Matching the DNA end better, TRBJ2-7 makes the J call doubtful. The CDR3 covers 14 residues. CDR1 is MNHEY, CDR2 SMNVEV, per germline (reference sequence). This CDR3 is CASSLSGSPYEQYF. In DNA, the CDR3 is TGTGCCAGCAGTTTATCCGGCTCACCCTACGAGCAGTACTTC.

The chain joins TRBV7-8 to TRBJ2-1, with TRBD2 identical over 9 bases. Germline CDR1 reads SGHVS; CDR2 reads FQNEAQ. This CDR3 contains 16 residues. The V segment lost 0 bases and the J segment 1 base; nucleotides outside the gene matches: 1. This chain's CDR3 is CASSLAAGGSYNEQFF. The CDR3 DNA is TGTGCCAGCAGCTTAGCGGCGGGAGGGTCCTACAATGAGCAGTTCTTC.

The chain has TRBV30 and TRBJ2-1; D remains ambiguous. The germline V and J ends were trimmed by 0 bases and 4 bases, with 22 bases remaining between them. CDR1 and CDR2 from the germline V gene are GTSNPN and SVGIG (reference sequence). The CDR3 sequence is 18 residues long. The CDR3 bases are TGTGCCTGGAGTGTACCCTCGGTTTTGAGTCGGTTTTACAATGAGCAGTTCTTC. Translated, it gives CAWSVPSVLSRFYNEQFF. Together with reference TRBV30 and TRBJ2-1, the CDR3 gives the full variable domain: SQTIHQWPATLVQPVGSPLSLECTVEGTSNPNLYWYRQAAGRGLQLLFYSVGIGQISSEVPQNLSASRPQDRQFILSSKKLLLSDSGFYLCAWSVPSVLSRFYNEQFFGPGTRLTVL.

The chain is built from TRBV25-1 and TRBJ2-6; D is possibly TRBD1 or TRBD2 (5 bases each). The CDR3 spans 17 residues. V lost 1 base, J lost 0 bases, and 10 bases lay in between. CDR1 is MGHDK, CDR2 SYGVNS, per germline. CDR3 region: CASSEWGSGSGANVLTF. The CDR3 region has the DNA TGTGCCAGCAGTGAATGGGGGAGCGGCTCTGGGGCCAACGTCCTGACTTTC. The full variable domain, its missing parts supplied by reference TRBV25-1 and TRBJ2-6, is EADIYQTPRYLVIGTGKKITLECSQTMGHDKMYWYQQDPGMELHLIHYSYGVNSTEKGDLSSESTVSRIRTEHFPLTLESARPSHTSQYLCASSEWGSGSGANVLTFGAGSRLTVL.

The rearrangement links TRBV7-2 to TRBJ1-2, with 9 bases that match TRBD1. The V gene's germline CDR1 is SGHTA and CDR2 FQGNSA. The CDR3 length is 13 residues. The trim removed 5 bases at V and 8 bases at J, leaving 6 bases unmatched. The CDR3 coding sequence is TGTGCCAGCAGCGCCGGGACAGGGAAAGGCTACACCTTC. It specifies CASSAGTGKGYTF.

The genes are TRBV13 and TRBJ2-3; D tentatively fits TRBD1 or TRBD2 (5 bases each). Per the germline V gene, CDR1 is PRHDT and CDR2 is FYEKMQ (reference sequence). This CDR3 spans 14 amino acids. V lost 5 bases and J 3 bases, leaving 12 bases between the germline ends. The CDR3 DNA reads as TGTGCCAGCAGCCTGGGACCTAGGACAGATACGCAGTATTTT. This codes for CASSLGPRTDTQYF.

The sample holds one count of this clone. The chain is built from TRBV9 and TRBJ2-5; the match to TRBD1 covers 8 bases. TRBJ2-7 explains the end of the DNA better; the J call may be wrong. The germline gives CDR1 SGDLS, CDR2 YYNGEE. The CDR3 has 15 amino acids. The CDR3 DNA sequence: TGTGCCAGCAGCGTAGGAGACAGGGGATACTACGAGCAGTACTTC. It codes for CASSVGDRGYYEQYF.

A note on this clone: The identical CDR3 is also encoded by other nucleotide sequences in the sample. This chain joins TRBV5-1 and TRBJ2-2, with unresolved D. CDR1 is SGHRS, CDR2 YFSETQ, per germline. The CDR3 spans 13 residues. The V gene lost 2 bases and the J gene lost 1 base, with 3 bases spanning the gap. The CDR3 region has the DNA TGCGCCAGCAGCTTAGTGAACACCGGGGAGCTGTTTTTT. Protein: CASSLVNTGELFF.